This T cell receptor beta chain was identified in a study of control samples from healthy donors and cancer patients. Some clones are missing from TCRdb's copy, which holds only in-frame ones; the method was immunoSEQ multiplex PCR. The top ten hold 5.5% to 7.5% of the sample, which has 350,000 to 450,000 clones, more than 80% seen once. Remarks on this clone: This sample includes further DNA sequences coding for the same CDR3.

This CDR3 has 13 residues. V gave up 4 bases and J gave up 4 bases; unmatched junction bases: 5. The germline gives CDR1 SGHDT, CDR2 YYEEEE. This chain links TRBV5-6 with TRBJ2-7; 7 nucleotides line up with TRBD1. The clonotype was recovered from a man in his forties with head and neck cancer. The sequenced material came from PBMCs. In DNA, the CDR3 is TGTGCCAGCAGCCTCGGACAGGTGTACGAGCAGTACTTC. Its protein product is CASSLGQVYEQYF.